The 32 T cell receptor beta chains presented below share a single source sample, sequenced in a study of regulatory T cells after allogeneic stem cell transplantation (dated by TCRdb to the late 2010s). Per the publication, the time point label means: 30 days after allogeneic hematopoietic stem cell transplantation. Reads for this sample came from an Illumina MiSeq. After the RNA was reverse transcribed with the SMARTer RACE cDNA Amplification kit, the TCR beta CDR3 region was amplified. TCRdb reworked the public reads: Q25 trimming with fastp, MiXCR clone assembly, productive beta chains retained. Every CDR3 protein is listed once, alongside the most common genes and DNA of its rows. The sample data list thousands of distinct CDR3 sequences, and roughly 96% of these were observed just once. 35% to 50% of the sample is held by the ten biggest clonotypes. The material was sorted CD4+ T cells from blood (whether regulatory or conventional is not recorded), obtained 30 days after allogeneic stem cell transplant. These receptor sequences come from a human patient who had an allogeneic stem cell transplant, so the T cells may come from the graft donor.

J is TRBJ1-5 and V is TRBV20-1, with D uncertain. Trimming removed 7 bases from V and 11 bases from J, with 24 bases in between. Germline CDR1 is DFQATT and CDR2 is SNEGSKA (reference sequence). The CDR3 loop spans 14 amino acids. DNA of the CDR3: TGCAGTGGTAGTTGGGGAATGGGCAAGCAGACCCAGCATTTT. Translated, it gives CSGSWGMGKQTQHF.

In its sample, this clonotype is hyperexpanded. This chain's CDR3 is CSAGVGAGWSYEQYF. The CDR3 DNA follows: TGCAGTGCTGGGGTAGGGGCAGGTTGGTCCTACGAGCAGTACTTC. The V gene is TRBV20-1, the J gene TRBJ2-7, with TRBD1 as a possible D gene (5 bases). The CDR3 consists of 15 residues. V was clipped by 5 bases and J by 1 base, with 18 bases between them. Germline lookup yields CDR1 DFQATT and CDR2 SNEGSKA (reference sequence).

Comment on this clonotype: At one boundary the junction diverges from the germline segment, which might be a read error. The rearrangement uses TRBV5-1 and TRBJ1-2, with D perhaps matching TRBD1 (5 bases). Germline CDR1 is SGHRS and CDR2 is YFSETQ. The CDR3 is made up of 15 amino acids. CDR3 amino acids: CATSFSLSTEYGHSF. The CDR3 DNA reads as TGCGCCACCAGCTTTAGCTTGTCCACAGAGTATGGACACTCCTTC.

This sequence joins TRBV11-2 and TRBJ2-7; the D call may be TRBD1 or TRBD2 (6 bases each). Germline V gene data show CDR1 as SGHAT and CDR2 as FQNNGV. The V gene lost 4 bases and the J gene lost 2 bases, with 15 bases spanning the gap. This CDR3 region has 15 residues. The CDR3 DNA reads as TGTGCCAGCAGCTCAGCCCCGGGGGCTGCCTACGAGCAGTACTTC. Translated, it gives CASSSAPGAAYEQYF. The whole variable domain, remainder taken from reference TRBV11-2 and TRBJ2-7, is EAGVAQSPRYKIIEKRQSVAFWCNPISGHATLYWYQQILGQGPKLLIQFQNNGVVDDSQLPKDRFSAERLKGVDSTLKIQPAKLEDSAVYLCASSSAPGAAYEQYFGPGTRLTVT.

Notes on this clonotype: Because the CDR3 is missing its conserved closing phenylalanine or tryptophan, this is likely a read error. This chain uses TRBV5-1 with TRBJ1-2; D is possibly TRBD1 (6 bases). This CDR3 has 15 residues. Germline V gene data show CDR1 as SGHRS and CDR2 as YFSETQ. The CDR3 coding sequence is TGCGCCAGGAGCTTTAGTTGGGACACGGATTATGGGTACACCGTC. It encodes CARSFSWDTDYGYTV.

In regard to this clonotype: The missing conserved phenylalanine or tryptophan at the end of this CDR3 makes a read error likely. The CDR3 DNA is TGTGCCAGCATCCTGACAGGGATGAACACAGAAGCTTTCTTG. Its translation: CASILTGMNTEAFL. The chain joins TRBV6-2 or TRBV6-3 to TRBJ1-1; 7 nucleotides match TRBD1. Germline lookup yields CDR1 MNHEY and CDR2 SVGEGT. The CDR3 is 14 amino acids.

Worth noting for this clonotype: The junction departs from germline at one end; a sequencing error may be responsible. The CDR3 protein is CSVTPGTGCSYNEHLF. The CDR3 DNA sequence: TGTAGCGTGACCCCTGGGACAGGCTGCTCTTACAATGAGCACCTCTTC. The chain has TRBV29-1 and TRBJ2-1; the match to TRBD1 covers 8 bases. This CDR3 has 16 residues. Germline V gene lookup returns CDR1 SQVTM and CDR2 ANQGSEA.

J is TRBJ1-2 and V is TRBV4-1; D ambiguous. Trimming took 4 bases from V and 7 from J, leaving 19 bases between them. CDR1 is MGHRA and CDR2 is YSYEKL in the germline V gene. The CDR3 runs 15 residues. CDR3 sequence reads: CASSPQVDIKCGYTF. CDR3 in DNA: TGCGCCAGCAGCCCCCAGGTAGATATTAAATGTGGCTACACCTTC.

In the case of this clonotype: A junction end diverges from the germline sequence, so it may reflect a read error. V and J are TRBV2 and TRBJ1-6; D is uncertain. The CDR3 runs to 15 residues. The germline V gene encodes CDR1 SNHLY and CDR2 FYNNEI. DNA of the CDR3: TGTGCCAGCAGTGCTATGAGCTCATATAATTCGCCCCACCACTTT. Its protein product is CASSAMSSYNSPHHF.

This clonotype was counted once. A read error is possible here, since a much larger clone lies one base away. The chain's CDR3 is CASRESGSTGELFF. The CDR3 nucleotides read TGTGCCAGCAGGGAAAGCGGGAGCACCGGGGAGCTGTTTTTT. The chain couples TRBV28 to TRBJ2-2, with TRBD2 matching 8 bases. This CDR3 comprises 14 residues. The germline V gene has CDR1 MDHEN and CDR2 SYDVKM. J gave up 4 bases and V 6 bases, and 4 bases lay outside the gene matches.

Of note for this clonotype: Since a much larger clone is just one base distant, this may be a read error. The final CDR3 position lacks the conserved phenylalanine or tryptophan, pointing to a likely read error. J is TRBJ1-2 and V is TRBV20-1; D possibly corresponds to TRBD1 (5 bases). The CDR3 sequence is 16 residues long. Germline V lookup: CDR1 DFQATT, CDR2 SNEGSKA (reference sequence). V was pared by 2 bases and J by 1 base, with 17 bases between. The CDR3 protein is CSARSVSGRLNYGYTV. As DNA, the CDR3 is TGCAGTGCTAGATCCGTCTCAGGGAGACTTAACTATGGCTACACCGTC.

The chain combines TRBV20-1 with TRBJ2-7; TRBD1 agrees at 7 bases. V was clipped by 7 bases and J by 5 bases; unmatched bases: 14. Germline CDR1 DFQATT, CDR2 SNEGSKA (reference sequence). The CDR3 is 14 amino acids. The CDR3 here is CSGEGPGQYNEQYF. The CDR3 bases are TGCAGTGGTGAAGGCCCGGGACAGTACAACGAGCAGTACTTC.

J is TRBJ2-5 and V is TRBV6-5, with D uncertain. V was pared by 5 bases and J by 2 bases, with 12 bases between. CDR1 and CDR2 from the germline V gene are MNHEY and SVGAGI. This CDR3 has 14 residues. DNA for the CDR3: TGTGCCAGCAGTCCGATGCACGGACAAGAGACCCAGTACTTC. Its translation is CASSPMHGQETQYF.

The genes are TRBV20-1 and TRBJ2-7; D possibly corresponds to TRBD2 (7 bases). V lost 3 bases, J lost 5 bases, and 20 bases lay in between. Germline V gene lookup returns CDR1 DFQATT and CDR2 SNEGSKA (reference sequence). The length of the CDR3 is 15 residues. In DNA, the CDR3 is TGCAGTGCTAGTGGAGGGGGGGGAAGAAGAGACGAGCAGTACTTC. The encoded protein is CSASGGGGRRDEQYF.

In regard to this clonotype: This likely comes from a read error, as the CDR3 has no conserved phenylalanine or tryptophan at its end. It is unclear where the CDR3 begins or ends on the DNA, so no DNA is shown, and the CDR3 is as TCRdb lists it. The V gene is TRBV6-5, the J gene TRBJ2-4; TRBD1, the D gene given by the table, was not confirmed from the DNA. CDR1 MNHEY and CDR2 SVGAGI come from the germline V gene. The CDR3 region is 13 residues in length, termini included. The CDR3 protein is CASSQGGKNIQDC.

The J gene is TRBJ2-1, the V gene TRBV29-1, with TRBD1 identical over 12 bases. V shed 6 bases, J shed 5 bases, and the junction held 11 bases outside the gene matches. The CDR3 loop spans 16 amino acids. CDR1 and CDR2 (germline): SQVTM, ANQGSEA. The DNA for the CDR3 is TGCAGCGTGACCAGCGGGACAGGGGGCGGCGACAATGAGCAGTTCTTC. Encoded protein: CSVTSGTGGGDNEQFF.

This clonotype occurred a few times. A much larger clone lies one base from this, so it may be a read error. The rearrangement joins TRBV20-1 to TRBJ1-1; unclear D gene. Germline V CDR1 and CDR2: DFQATT, SNEGSKA (reference sequence). The CDR3 is 13 amino acids. V was trimmed by 2 bases and J by 3 bases, leaving 10 bases between them. CDR3 nucleotides: TGCAGTGCTAGAAAAGCCGGGTACACTGAAGCTTTCTTT. Encoded protein: CSARKAGYTEAFF.

The count of this clonotype is one. The chain uses TRBV5-1 and TRBJ2-7, with TRBD2 matching 13 bases. V trimming: 8 bases; J trimming: 6 bases; junction bases outside the gene matches: 14. The germline gives CDR1 SGHRS, CDR2 YFSETQ. The CDR3 extends over 16 amino acids. CDR3 coding DNA: TGCGCCAGTCACCGTGGGACTAGCGGGAACTACTCCGAGCAGTACTTC. It is translated as CASHRGTSGNYSEQYF.

A word on this clonotype: One junction end disagrees with the germline gene, perhaps due to a read error. V usage is TRBV5-4 and J usage is TRBJ2-5, with 10 bases fitting TRBD1. CDR1 is SGHNT and CDR2 is YYREEE in the germline V gene (reference sequence). The CDR3 consists of 15 residues. Written as DNA, the CDR3 is TGTGCCGGCAGCCTAAAGGGACAGGGGAAAGCGACCCACTACTTT. It translates to CAGSLKGQGKATHYF.

Of note for this clonotype: At one end, the junction sequence differs from germline, possibly due to a read error. This chain links TRBV18 with TRBJ1-2; D gene ambiguous. CDR1 KGHSH and CDR2 LQKENI come from the germline V gene. The CDR3 is made up of 14 amino acids. The CDR3 loop reads CACSAAWELYRYTF. In nucleotides, the CDR3 is TGTGCCTGCTCTGCCGCCTGGGAGTTATATCGCTACACCTTC.

A remark on this clonotype: One end of the junction fails to match germline, which may point to a read error. The genes are TRBV3-1 and TRBJ2-5; D ambiguous. Germline lookup yields CDR1 LGHDT and CDR2 YNNKEL (reference sequence). This CDR3 spans 13 amino acids. The CDR3 coding sequence is TGCGCCAGCAGCTTGGCACTCCAAGAGACCCAGTACTTC. Translating gives CASSLALQETQYF.

Notes on this clonotype: At one end, the junction sequence differs from germline, possibly due to a read error. V usage is TRBV5-1 and J usage is TRBJ2-7; 11 nucleotides match TRBD2. The CDR3 spans 16 residues. Germline lookup yields CDR1 SGHRS and CDR2 YFSETQ. The chain's CDR3 is CASHPGTSGDYYEQHF. CDR3 DNA sequence: TGCGCCAGTCATCCTGGGACTAGCGGAGACTACTACGAGCAGCACTTC.

This clonotype was found once. A junction boundary mismatches the germline segment, possibly from a read error. The chain links TRBV2 to TRBJ1-6, with no clear D. The germline gives CDR1 SNHLY, CDR2 FYNNEI. This CDR3 spans 15 amino acids. The CDR3 is CASSPMSAYNAPLHF. Here the CDR3 DNA reads TGTGCCAGCAGTCCTATGAGCGCCTATAATGCACCCCTCCACTTT. Full variable domain (outside the CDR3, taken from reference TRBV2 and TRBJ1-6): EPEVTQTPSHQVTQMGQEVILRCVPISNHLYFYWYRQILGQKVEFLVSFYNNEISEKSEIFDDQFSVERPDGSNFTLKIRSTKLEDSAMYFCASSPMSAYNAPLHFGNGTRLTVT.

This sequence joins TRBV20-1 and TRBJ2-3; 7 bases agree with TRBD2. Losses at the gene ends were 2 bases for V and 5 bases for J; bases not matched to a gene: 10. CDR3 length: 15 residues. The germline V gene encodes CDR1 DFQATT and CDR2 SNEGSKA (reference sequence). CDR3 DNA: TGCAGTGCTAGATACCCATCATGGGGGGGAGATACGCAGTATTTT. It codes for CSARYPSWGGDTQYF.

As for this clonotype: A junction boundary mismatches the germline segment, possibly from a read error. The chain has TRBV5-1 and TRBJ2-7; 9 bases map to TRBD2. The V gene's germline CDR1 is SGHRS and CDR2 YFSETQ. The CDR3 sequence is 15 residues long. The CDR3 DNA reads TGCGCCAGCAGCTTGCTAGCGGGATCTATGAACGAGCTGTACTTC. This codes for CASSLLAGSMNELYF.

The V gene is TRBV20-1, the J gene TRBJ2-5; D might be TRBD1 or TRBD2, each matching 5 bases. CDR3 length: 14 amino acids. Per the germline V gene, CDR1 is DFQATT and CDR2 is SNEGSKA (reference sequence). CDR3 loop: CAARVGARRETQYF. The CDR3 nucleotides are TGCGCTGCTAGGGTCGGGGCGCGCCGTGAGACCCAGTACTTC.

The chain joins TRBV20-1 to TRBJ1-5, with a weak D call TRBD1 (5 bases). Germline V lookup: CDR1 DFQATT, CDR2 SNEGSKA (reference sequence). Trimming left V 6 bases short and J 7 bases short, with 16 bases between. The CDR3 totals 13 residues. CDR3 protein: CSAGPGHRQPQHF. For the CDR3, the DNA is TGCAGTGCCGGCCCGGGGCACCGGCAGCCCCAGCATTTT.

The rearrangement links TRBV7-8 to TRBJ2-3; D uncertain. This CDR3 is 16 amino acids long. The germline V gene has CDR1 SGHVS and CDR2 FQNEAQ. In nucleotides, the CDR3 is TGTTGCAGCAGCCGAATTACCAACGCGAGCTCGGACGAGCAGTATTTT. Its translation: CCSSRITNASSDEQYF.

Turning to this clonotype: Germline and junction disagree at one end, which may indicate a read error. V gene TRBV6-6 combines with J gene TRBJ1-1, with D maybe TRBD1 (5 bases). CDR3 length: 17 residues. The V gene's germline CDR1 is MNHNY and CDR2 SVGAGI (reference sequence). The CDR3, as DNA: TGTGCCAGCAGTTGCGCTGGCGCCGAAGGGGAGGGAGCTAAGCAGTACTTT. This translates into CASSCAGAEGEGAKQYF.

As to this clonotype: Germline and junction disagree at one end, which may indicate a read error. CDR3 DNA sequence: TGCGGCAGCAGCGGCGGAGGAAACAACGAGCAGTTCTTC. It specifies CGSSGGGNNEQFF. The chain couples TRBV5-1 to TRBJ2-1, with a weak D call TRBD2 (5 bases). The CDR3 runs to 13 residues. CDR1 is SGHRS and CDR2 is YFSETQ in the germline V gene.

Concerning this clonotype itself: This CDR3 fails to terminate in the conserved phenylalanine or tryptophan, so it likely reflects a read error. The limits of the CDR3 on the DNA are not certain, so only TCRdb's listed CDR3 is given. V gene TRBV11-2 combines with J gene TRBJ2-1; the D call in the table, TRBD2, was not verified against the DNA. CDR1 is SGHAT and CDR2 is FQNNGV in the germline V gene. Ends included, the CDR3 has 12 residues. CDR3 loop: CASKREVNEQIS.

The chain carries TRBV4-1 and TRBJ1-2; D remains unclear. The V end lost 5 bases, the J end lost 1 base, and 14 bases lay between the germline ends. This CDR3 comprises 15 residues. Germline V gives CDR1 MGHRA, CDR2 YSYEKL. This CDR3 reads CASSTQVEINYGYTF. The CDR3 region has the DNA TGCGCCAGCAGCACCCAGGTAGAAATTAACTATGGCTACACCTTC.